These 29 T cell receptor beta chains share one sample of origin, sequenced in a study of human T cells and chemical hapten exposure. TCRdb passed the RACE reads through MiXCR, listing each CDR3 protein once. The profile shows some 90,000 distinct CDR3 sequences, 8.5% to 9% of them singletons. Documented time point: healthy volunteer bleed at 2 weeks. The authors extracted total RNA from unfractionated whole blood. Sequenced material: whole blood. The source of these receptors is a female donor in good health. Some clones in this sample may be carry-over from other donors' samples.

The table lists this clonotype with a few counts. This chain joins TRBV28 and TRBJ1-1, with 10 bases fitting TRBD1. Trimming at V came to 6 bases and at J to 4 bases, leaving 11 bases not matched to a gene. Germline V gene lookup returns CDR1 MDHEN and CDR2 SYDVKM. The CDR3 sequence is 16 residues long. CDR3 sequence reads: CASSTQGQGLATEAFF. As DNA, the CDR3 is TGTGCCAGCAGCACCCAGGGACAGGGGCTGGCCACTGAAGCTTTCTTT.

To note about this clonotype: Being one base from a much bigger clone, this may be a read error. V is TRBV4-2 and J is TRBJ1-1; 9 bases are shared with TRBD1. This CDR3 region has 13 residues. Trimming removed 4 bases from V and 11 bases from J; junction bases left unmatched: 8. Germline V CDR1 and CDR2: LGHNA, YNFKEQ. The CDR3 is CASSRGRTGEAFF. In DNA, the CDR3 is TGTGCCAGCAGCCGGGGAAGGACAGGGGAGGCTTTCTTT.

This chain joins TRBV25-1 and TRBJ2-2, with D perhaps matching TRBD1 or TRBD2 (5 bases each). This CDR3 is built from 15 residues. Deletions cut 8 bases from V and 2 bases from J, with 15 bases between. In germline, CDR1 is MGHDK, CDR2 SYGVNS. CDR3 amino acids: CASQHGGHNTGELFF. CDR3 nucleotide sequence: TGTGCCAGCCAACATGGGGGTCACAACACCGGGGAGCTGTTTTTT.

The chain employs TRBV7-2 and TRBJ1-5; 7 nucleotides line up with TRBD1. Trimming at V came to 5 bases and at J to 6 bases, leaving 10 bases not matched to a gene. The CDR3 contains 15 residues. From germline, CDR1 is SGHTA and CDR2 FQGNSA. Written as DNA, the CDR3 is TGTGCCAGCAGCAAATGGGAACAGGGGATTCAGCCCCAGCATTTT. Protein product: CASSKWEQGIQPQHF. The full variable domain, its missing parts supplied by reference TRBV7-2 and TRBJ1-5, is GAGVSQSPSNKVTEKGKDVELRCDPISGHTALYWYRQSLGQGLEFLIYFQGNSAPDKSGLPSDRFSAERTGGSVSTLTIQRTQQEDSAVYLCASSKWEQGIQPQHFGDGTRLSIL.

This clonotype appeared many times. The chain uses TRBV20-1 and TRBJ1-5; no reliable D call. Germline V gene sequence: CDR1 DFQATT, CDR2 SNEGSKA (reference sequence). Trimming shortened V by 5 bases and J by 6 bases, and 17 bases separated the two germline ends. The CDR3 spans 14 residues. The CDR3 DNA sequence: TGCAGTGCTGCACCCCGAGGAGGTAGTCAGCCCCAGCATTTT. The encoded protein is CSAAPRGGSQPQHF.

V usage is TRBV12-3 or TRBV12-4 and J usage is TRBJ2-1, with TRBD1 identical over 9 bases. V shed 5 bases, J shed 6 bases, and the junction held 5 bases outside the gene matches. CDR3 length equals 14 residues. As DNA, the CDR3 is TGTGCCAGCAGTCGCCCGGGACAGGGCAATGAGCAGTTCTTC. This translates into CASSRPGQGNEQFF.

The table lists this clonotype with a few counts. The CDR3 loop reads CASSLTQGVHNSPLHF. The DNA of the CDR3 is TGTGCCAGCAGTTTAACGCAGGGGGTTCATAATTCACCCCTCCACTTT. This chain links TRBV27 with TRBJ1-6; 7 positions match TRBD1. Per the germline V gene, CDR1 is MNHEY and CDR2 is SMNVEV (reference sequence). CDR3 size: 16 residues. The V and J ends lost 2 bases and 5 bases, in that order; junction bases with no gene match: 6.

The chain links TRBV12-3 or TRBV12-4 to TRBJ2-5, with a tentative D call TRBD2 (6 bases). The CDR3 has 13 amino acids. V lost 7 bases and J 3 bases, leaving 12 bases between the germline ends. CDR3 region: CASTVSGEETQYF. In nucleotides, the CDR3 is TGTGCCAGCACCGTTAGCGGAGAAGAGACCCAGTACTTC.

The V call is TRBV4-2, the J call TRBJ2-1; D is uncertain. V gave up 0 bases and J gave up 8 bases, with 17 bases separating them. Looked up from germline, CDR1 is LGHNA and CDR2 is YNFKEQ. The CDR3 sequence is 16 residues long. The chain's CDR3 is CASSQEGRPPGDEQFF. The CDR3 nucleotides are TGTGCCAGCAGCCAAGAAGGGCGGCCGCCAGGCGATGAGCAGTTCTTC.

V is TRBV27 and J is TRBJ2-7; D is possibly TRBD2 (5 bases). Germline V gene data show CDR1 as MNHEY and CDR2 as SMNVEV (reference sequence). Trimming stripped 8 bases from V and 0 bases from J, with 14 bases between. This CDR3 region has 14 residues. The CDR3 nucleotides are TGTGCCAGCCAGTTATCGGGGAGCTCCTACGAGCAGTACTTC. Its protein is CASQLSGSSYEQYF.

This clonotype was seen only a few times. This chain links TRBV2 with TRBJ1-1; D not resolved. Germline V lookup: CDR1 SNHLY, CDR2 FYNNEI. The CDR3 is 12 amino acids. Trimming pared 3 bases from V and 2 bases from J, leaving 4 bases between. CDR3 in amino acids: CASSDRNTEAFF. The CDR3 bases are TGTGCCAGCAGTGACAGAAACACTGAAGCTTTCTTT.

This clonotype was picked up a small number of times. The CDR3 nucleotides are TGTGCCAGCAGCTTAGGACGAGGACTAGGTAACGAGCAGTACTTC. This gives the protein CASSLGRGLGNEQYF. This chain links TRBV7-8 with TRBJ2-7; 7 nucleotides match TRBD2. There are 15 residues in the CDR3. Trimming removed 1 base from V and 5 bases from J; junction bases left unmatched: 8. Germline-derived CDR1 and CDR2 are SGHVS and FQNEAQ.

This clonotype was detected many times. The chain carries TRBV20-1 and TRBJ2-1; 10 bases match TRBD1. Trimming at V came to 3 bases and at J to 7 bases, leaving 6 bases not matched to a gene. CDR1 is DFQATT and CDR2 is SNEGSKA in the germline V gene (reference sequence). This CDR3 is built from 14 residues. The CDR3 is CSARGTGANNEQFF. CDR3 DNA: TGCAGTGCTAGGGGGACAGGGGCAAATAATGAGCAGTTCTTC.

This clonotype has more than one count but fewer than ten. Here the CDR3 DNA reads TGTGCCAGCAGGCCTGTTTCGTTAGAGCGGTCCGTTCCCCACAATGAGCAGTTCTTC. Encoded protein: CASRPVSLERSVPHNEQFF. The genes are TRBV6-1 and TRBJ2-1; the D gene is possibly TRBD2 (5 bases). This CDR3 is built from 19 residues. The ends were cut back, 6 bases at V and 5 bases at J, with 29 bases in the middle. Germline lookup yields CDR1 MNHNS and CDR2 SASEGT.

This clonotype has at least ten counts. The rearrangement uses TRBV5-4 and TRBJ1-4, with D unresolved. V was shortened by 0 bases and J by 6 bases, with 9 bases between the two germline ends. The CDR3 length is 14 residues. Germline CDR1 reads SGHNT; CDR2 reads YYREEE (reference sequence). The CDR3 bases are TGTGCCAGCAGCTTGGACGGTGAGGATGAAAAACTGTTTTTT. Translating it yields CASSLDGEDEKLFF.

This chain uses TRBV24-1 with TRBJ2-4; TRBD1 might be the D (6 bases). V lost 4 bases to trimming and J lost 9 bases, with 24 bases between them. The CDR3 is made up of 17 amino acids. Germline lookup yields CDR1 KGHDR and CDR2 SFDVKD. CDR3 DNA: TGTGCCACCAGTGAGCGTGACGGACAGAAGGGGGATACCATTCAGTACTTC. The encoded protein is CATSERDGQKGDTIQYF.

This clonotype was detected a few times. The chain uses TRBV20-1 and TRBJ2-4; D remains ambiguous. The germline gives CDR1 DFQATT, CDR2 SNEGSKA (reference sequence). The CDR3 runs to 13 residues. Trimming pared 6 bases from V and 0 bases from J, leaving 9 bases between. CDR3 in DNA: TGCAGTGCCAAACAGCTAGCCAAAAACATTCAGTACTTC. Amino acids: CSAKQLAKNIQYF.

V and J are TRBV19 and TRBJ1-3; TRBD1 aligns across 11 bases. The germline V gene encodes CDR1 LNHDA and CDR2 SQIVND (reference sequence). The CDR3 is made up of 16 amino acids. Unmatched junction bases numbered 7, after V lost 7 bases and J lost 2 bases. CDR3: CASTWTGGFTGNTIYF. CDR3 sequence (DNA): TGTGCCAGTACCTGGACAGGGGGCTTTACTGGAAACACCATATATTTT.

In this sample, this clonotype turned up many times. The CDR3 loop is CSARETELTEAFF. For the CDR3, the DNA is TGCAGTGCTAGAGAAACAGAATTAACTGAAGCTTTCTTT. J is TRBJ1-1 and V is TRBV20-1; no clear D gene. The CDR3 has 13 residues. The V and J ends lost 0 bases and 5 bases respectively, with 10 bases between them. Germline lookup yields CDR1 DFQATT and CDR2 SNEGSKA (reference sequence).

This clonotype was seen a few times. The chain combines TRBV6-1 with TRBJ2-5, with TRBD1 as a possible D gene (6 bases). Germline CDR1 reads MNHNS; CDR2 reads SASEGT. V lost 4 bases, J lost 4 bases, and 13 bases lay in between. This CDR3 region has 14 residues. The CDR3 DNA reads TGTGCCAGCAGTGGGGGGCTAAGGGTAGAGACCCAGTACTTC. Protein sequence: CASSGGLRVETQYF.

This chain joins TRBV11-1 and TRBJ1-1; 8 bases line up with TRBD1. The CDR3 runs to 15 residues. The junction had 6 bases not matched to a gene; V was cut back by 5 bases and J by 1 base. CDR1 is SGHAT, CDR2 FQDESV, per germline (reference sequence). This CDR3 is CASSSSGGPNTEAFF. The DNA for the CDR3 is TGTGCCAGCAGCAGTTCAGGGGGCCCGAACACTGAAGCTTTCTTT. Drawing the rest from reference TRBV11-1 and TRBJ1-1, the complete variable domain is EAEVAQSPRYKITEKSQAVAFWCDPISGHATLYWYRQILGQGPELLVQFQDESVVDDSQLPKDRFSAERLKGVDSTLKIQPAELGDSAMYLCASSSSGGPNTEAFFGQGTRLTVV.

This clonotype was recorded many times. The chain has TRBV14 and TRBJ2-7; D is perhaps TRBD1 or TRBD2 (6 bases each). Trimming removed 4 bases from V and 11 bases from J, with 12 bases in between. CDR1 is SGHDN, CDR2 FVKESK, per germline. The CDR3 loop spans 11 amino acids. CDR3 nucleotide sequence: TGTGCCAGCAGCCGGAAGGGGGAGGAGTACTTC. It specifies CASSRKGEEYF.

This clonotype was detected only a few times. The rearrangement joins TRBV10-3 to TRBJ2-3, with 7 bases lining up with TRBD2. There are 16 residues in the CDR3. The germline CDR1 and CDR2 sequences are ENHRY and SYGVKD. V was pared by 3 bases and J by 4 bases, with 10 bases of the junction left unmatched. Here the CDR3 reads CAISELWGGLADTQYF. The CDR3 nucleotides are TGTGCCATCAGTGAACTTTGGGGGGGTCTCGCAGATACGCAGTATTTT.

This rearrangement joins TRBV11-2 to TRBJ2-1; 9 bases are a match to TRBD2. The CDR3 totals 16 residues. Germline CDR1 reads SGHAT; CDR2 reads FQNNGV. The junction had 8 bases not matched to a gene; V was cut back by 2 bases and J by 6 bases. CDR3: CASSLTPGLARNEQFF. CDR3 DNA sequence: TGTGCCAGCAGCTTAACTCCGGGACTAGCTCGCAATGAGCAGTTCTTC.

The chain uses TRBV10-3 and TRBJ2-1; D possibly corresponds to TRBD2 (6 bases). Germline V gene sequence: CDR1 ENHRY, CDR2 SYGVKD. This CDR3 is built from 14 residues. Deletions cut 8 bases from V and 7 bases from J, with 18 bases between. CDR3 protein: CAIGRRADENEQFF. In nucleotides, the CDR3 is TGTGCCATCGGGAGGCGCGCGGACGAAAATGAGCAGTTCTTC.

A note on this clonotype: This could be a read error, since a much larger clone is one nucleotide away. V gene TRBV20-1 combines with J gene TRBJ1-1, with 7 bases fitting TRBD1. V gave up 4 bases and J gave up 0 bases; unmatched junction bases: 11. From germline, CDR1 is DFQATT and CDR2 SNEGSKA (reference sequence). This CDR3 has 16 amino acids. CDR3 DNA: TGCAGTGCTAAAGATATTTCTGGACAGGTGAACACTGAAGCTTTCTTT. Its translation is CSAKDISGQVNTEAFF.

The chain links TRBV7-9 to TRBJ1-6, with 12 nucleotides matching TRBD1. Losses at the gene ends were 10 bases for V and 6 bases for J; bases not matched to a gene: 4. CDR1 is SEHNR and CDR2 is FQNEAQ in the germline V gene (reference sequence). CDR3 length: 14 residues. As DNA, the CDR3 is TGTGCCACGGGACAGGGGGCCTCTAATTCACCCCTCCACTTT. This codes for CATGQGASNSPLHF.

This clonotype was seen more than once but under ten times. J is TRBJ2-7 and V is TRBV7-2; perhaps TRBD2 as D (5 bases). The CDR3 is 11 amino acids. V lost 3 bases, J lost 10 bases, and 10 bases lay in between. The V gene's germline CDR1 is SGHTA and CDR2 FQGNSA. For the CDR3, the DNA is TGTGCCAGCAGCTTCGACGGGATCCAGTACTTC. Translated: CASSFDGIQYF.

This clonotype came up a few times. The chain carries TRBV20-1 and TRBJ1-1; unclear D gene. The CDR3 sequence is 13 residues long. The germline V and J ends were trimmed by 5 bases and 5 bases, with 15 bases remaining between them. Germline CDR1 DFQATT, CDR2 SNEGSKA (reference sequence). Here the CDR3 reads CSAETRLRTEAFF. CDR3 coding DNA: TGCAGTGCTGAGACTCGCCTGCGGACTGAAGCTTTCTTT.